This TCR beta chain came from a study of long-term antiretroviral therapy in people with HIV. The immunoSEQ assay was v3.0, run at survey level. Profiled with immunoSEQ multiplex PCR; TCRdb holds only in-frame clones, not every one. The profile shows 15,000 to 20,000 clones, around 80% of them singletons. Trimming stripped 0 bases from V and 2 bases from J, with 11 bases between. Germline loops: CDR1 SGHRS, CDR2 YFSETQ. This CDR3 is built from 16 residues. This clone occurred once. The clonotype originates from a man aged 50-59 years with HIV. The material was unsorted PBMCs, obtained 0.3 years before starting antiretroviral therapy. The rearrangement uses TRBV5-1 and TRBJ2-2; D perhaps matches TRBD1 (6 bases). The CDR3 sequence is CASSLGPGVNTGELFF. The CDR3 DNA reads as TGCGCCAGCAGCTTGGGCCCAGGGGTTAACACCGGGGAGCTGTTTTTT.